This T cell receptor (beta chain) was recorded in a study of OX40 agonist ivuxolimab in advanced cancers. Overall study context: A history of anti-PD-1, anti-PD-L1 or anti-CTLA-4 therapy was acceptable, and approximately 40% had some.

Points from the study as a whole: There were also nonresponders showing low normalized T-cell clonal expansion.

For this clone: Its antigen is not identified.

Exclusion applied to patients with autoimmune disease history or systemic immunosuppression. Assay used: immunoSEQ multiplex PCR; TCRdb lists only in-frame clones, some missing. The sample lists under 65,000 clones, about 90% occurring once. Per germline, CDR1 SGHKS and CDR2 YYEKEE (reference sequence). Between the trimmed V and J ends, which lost 4 bases and 8 bases, there was a span of 12 bases. The CDR3 length is 13 residues. This specimen was CD4+ or CD8+ T cells sorted from blood, taken in a trial of the OX40 agonist ivuxolimab. The sequence was obtained from an adult with an advanced solid tumor such as melanoma, head and neck, liver or kidney cancer. V and J are TRBV5-5 and TRBJ2-2, with D possibly being TRBD1 (5 bases). The CDR3 sequence is CASSEGVTGELFF. CDR3 bases: TGTGCCAGCAGCGAAGGGGTCACAGGGGAGCTGTTTTTT.